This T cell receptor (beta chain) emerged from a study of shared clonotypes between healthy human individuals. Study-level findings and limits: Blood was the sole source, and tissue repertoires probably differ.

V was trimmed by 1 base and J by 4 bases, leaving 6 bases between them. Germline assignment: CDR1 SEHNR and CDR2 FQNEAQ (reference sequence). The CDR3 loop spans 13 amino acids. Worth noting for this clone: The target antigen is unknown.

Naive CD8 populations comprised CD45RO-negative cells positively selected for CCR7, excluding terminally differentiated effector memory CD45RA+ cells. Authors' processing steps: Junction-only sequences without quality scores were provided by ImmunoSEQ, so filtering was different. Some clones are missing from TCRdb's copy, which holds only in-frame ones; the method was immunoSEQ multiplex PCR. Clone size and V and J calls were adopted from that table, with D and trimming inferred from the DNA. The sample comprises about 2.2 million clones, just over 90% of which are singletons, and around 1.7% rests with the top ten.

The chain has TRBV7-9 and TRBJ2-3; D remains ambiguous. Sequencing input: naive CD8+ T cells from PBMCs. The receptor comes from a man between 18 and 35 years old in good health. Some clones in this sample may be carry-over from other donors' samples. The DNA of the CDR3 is TGTGCCAGCAGCTTAGGGCAGCCAGATACGCAGTATTTT. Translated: CASSLGQPDTQYF.